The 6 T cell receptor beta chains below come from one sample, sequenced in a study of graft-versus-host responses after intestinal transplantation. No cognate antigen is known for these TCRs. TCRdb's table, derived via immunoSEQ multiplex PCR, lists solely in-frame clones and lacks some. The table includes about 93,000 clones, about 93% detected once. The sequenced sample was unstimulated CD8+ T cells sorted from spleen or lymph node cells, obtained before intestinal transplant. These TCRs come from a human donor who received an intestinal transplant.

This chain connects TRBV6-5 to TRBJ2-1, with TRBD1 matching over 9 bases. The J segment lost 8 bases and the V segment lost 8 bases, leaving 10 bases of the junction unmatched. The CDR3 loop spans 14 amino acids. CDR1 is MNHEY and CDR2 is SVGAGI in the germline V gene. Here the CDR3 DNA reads TGTGCCAGCCATGGACTACAGGGGGCGGATGAGCAGTTCTTC. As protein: CASHGLQGADEQFF.

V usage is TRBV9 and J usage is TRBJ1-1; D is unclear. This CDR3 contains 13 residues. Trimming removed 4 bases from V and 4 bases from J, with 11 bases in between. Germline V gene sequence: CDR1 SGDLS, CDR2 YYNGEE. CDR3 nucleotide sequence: TGTGCCAGCAGCCAGACCGAGGTCACTGAAGCTTTCTTT. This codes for CASSQTEVTEAFF.

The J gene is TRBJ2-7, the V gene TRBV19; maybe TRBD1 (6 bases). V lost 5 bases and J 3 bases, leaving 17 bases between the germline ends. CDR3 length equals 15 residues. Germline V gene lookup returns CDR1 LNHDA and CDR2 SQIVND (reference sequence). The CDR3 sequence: CASSFAGTNHYEQYF. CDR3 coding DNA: TGTGCCAGTAGTTTCGCCGGGACAAATCACTACGAGCAGTACTTC. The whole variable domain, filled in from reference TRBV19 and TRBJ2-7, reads DGGITQSPKYLFRKEGQNVTLSCEQNLNHDAMYWYRQDPGQGLRLIYYSQIVNDFQKGDIAEGYSVSREKKESFPLTVTSAQKNPTAFYLCASSFAGTNHYEQYFGPGTRLTVT.

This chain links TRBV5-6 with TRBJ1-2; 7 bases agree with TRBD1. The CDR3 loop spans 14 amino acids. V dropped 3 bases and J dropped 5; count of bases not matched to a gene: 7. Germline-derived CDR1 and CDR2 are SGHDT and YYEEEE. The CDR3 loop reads CASSYSTGDYGYTF. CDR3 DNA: TGTGCCAGCAGCTATTCTACAGGGGATTATGGCTACACCTTC. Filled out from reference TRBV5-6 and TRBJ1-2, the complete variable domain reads DAGVTQSPTHLIKTRGQQVTLRCSPKSGHDTVSWYQQALGQGPQFIFQYYEEEERQRGNFPDRFSGHQFPNYSSELNVNALLLGDSALYLCASSYSTGDYGYTFGSGTRLTVV.

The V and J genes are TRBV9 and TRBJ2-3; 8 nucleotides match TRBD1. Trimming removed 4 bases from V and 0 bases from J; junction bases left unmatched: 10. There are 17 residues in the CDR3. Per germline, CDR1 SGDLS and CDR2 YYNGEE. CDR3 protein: CASSLTETGASTDTQYF. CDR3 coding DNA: TGTGCCAGCAGCCTAACCGAGACAGGGGCTAGCACAGATACGCAGTATTTT. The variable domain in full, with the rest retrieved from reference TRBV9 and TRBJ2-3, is DSGVTQTPKHLITATGQRVTLRCSPRSGDLSVYWYQQSLDQGLQFLIQYYNGEERAKGNILERFSAQQFPDLHSELNLSSLELGDSALYFCASSLTETGASTDTQYFGPGTRLTVL.

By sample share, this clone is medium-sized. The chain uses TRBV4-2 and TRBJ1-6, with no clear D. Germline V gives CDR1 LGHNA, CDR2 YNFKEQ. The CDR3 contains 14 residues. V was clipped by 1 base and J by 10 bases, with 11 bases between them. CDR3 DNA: TGTGCCAGCAGCCAAGCTCTCGGAGAATCACCCCTCCACTTT. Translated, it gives CASSQALGESPLHF.